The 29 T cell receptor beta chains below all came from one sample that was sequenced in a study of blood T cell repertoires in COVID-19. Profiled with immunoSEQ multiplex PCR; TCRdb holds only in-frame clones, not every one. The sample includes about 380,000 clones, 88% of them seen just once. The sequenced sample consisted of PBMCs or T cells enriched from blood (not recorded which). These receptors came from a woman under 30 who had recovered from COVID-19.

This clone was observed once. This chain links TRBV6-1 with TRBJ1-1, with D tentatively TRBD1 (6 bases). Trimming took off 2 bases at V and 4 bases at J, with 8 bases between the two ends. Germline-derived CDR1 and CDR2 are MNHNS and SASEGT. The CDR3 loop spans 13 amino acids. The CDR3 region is CASSENRVTEAFF. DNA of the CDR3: TGTGCCAGCAGTGAAAACAGGGTCACTGAAGCTTTCTTT.

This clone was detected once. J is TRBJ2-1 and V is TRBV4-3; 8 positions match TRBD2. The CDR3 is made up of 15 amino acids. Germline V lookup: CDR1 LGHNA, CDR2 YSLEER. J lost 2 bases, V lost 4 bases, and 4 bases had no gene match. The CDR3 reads CASSPVSGAYNEQFF. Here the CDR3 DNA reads TGCGCCAGCAGCCCAGTTAGCGGGGCCTACAATGAGCAGTTCTTC.

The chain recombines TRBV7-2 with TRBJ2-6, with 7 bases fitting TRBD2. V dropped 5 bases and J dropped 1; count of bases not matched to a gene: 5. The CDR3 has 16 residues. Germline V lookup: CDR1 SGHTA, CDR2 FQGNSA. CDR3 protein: CASSPWGGSGANVLTF. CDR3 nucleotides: TGTGCCAGCAGCCCCTGGGGGGGATCTGGGGCCAACGTCCTGACTTTC.

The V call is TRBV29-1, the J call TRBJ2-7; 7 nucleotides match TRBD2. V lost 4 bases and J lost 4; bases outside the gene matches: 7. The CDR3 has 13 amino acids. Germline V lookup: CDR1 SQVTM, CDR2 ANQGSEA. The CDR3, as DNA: TGCAGCGTTGTCCCTAGCGGATTGTACGAGCAGTACTTC. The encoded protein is CSVVPSGLYEQYF.

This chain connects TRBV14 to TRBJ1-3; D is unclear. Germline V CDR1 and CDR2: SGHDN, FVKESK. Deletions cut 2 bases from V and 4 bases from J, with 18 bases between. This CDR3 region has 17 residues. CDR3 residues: CASSQSGLRRSGNTIYF. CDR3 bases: TGTGCCAGCAGCCAATCTGGGCTTAGAAGGTCCGGAAACACCATATATTTT.

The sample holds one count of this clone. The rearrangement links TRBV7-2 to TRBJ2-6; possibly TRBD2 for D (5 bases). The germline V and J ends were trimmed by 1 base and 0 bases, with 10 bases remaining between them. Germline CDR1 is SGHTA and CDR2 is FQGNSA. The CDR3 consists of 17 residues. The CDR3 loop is CASSLGGSFSGANVLTF. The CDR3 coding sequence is TGTGCCAGCAGCTTAGGAGGGAGTTTCTCTGGGGCCAACGTCCTGACTTTC.

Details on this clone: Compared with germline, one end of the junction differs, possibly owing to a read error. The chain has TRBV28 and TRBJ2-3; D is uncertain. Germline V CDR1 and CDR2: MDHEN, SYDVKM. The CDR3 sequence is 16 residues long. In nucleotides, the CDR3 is TGTGCCAGCAGTAGGCCCCCAGTGGGTGACACAAATACGCAGTATTTT. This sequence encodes CASSRPPVGDTNTQYF. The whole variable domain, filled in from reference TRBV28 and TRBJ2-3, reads DVKVTQSSRYLVKRTGEKVFLECVQDMDHENMFWYRQDPGLGLRLIYFSYDVKMKEKGDIPEGYSVSREKKERFSLILESASTNQTSMYLCASSRPPVGDTNTQYFGPGTRLTVL.

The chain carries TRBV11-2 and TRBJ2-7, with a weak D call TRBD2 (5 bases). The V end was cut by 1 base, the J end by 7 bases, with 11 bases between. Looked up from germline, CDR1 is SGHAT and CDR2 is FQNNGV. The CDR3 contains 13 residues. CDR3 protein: CASSLGGSEEQYF. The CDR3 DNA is TGTGCCAGCAGCTTAGGAGGGTCGGAGGAGCAGTACTTC.

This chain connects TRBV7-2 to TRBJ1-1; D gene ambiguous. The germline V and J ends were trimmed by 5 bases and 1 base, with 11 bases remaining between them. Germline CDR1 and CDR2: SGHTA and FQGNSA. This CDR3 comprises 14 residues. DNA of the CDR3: TGTGCCAGCAGCCCACGCGTGTGGAACACTGAAGCTTTCTTT. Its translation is CASSPRVWNTEAFF.

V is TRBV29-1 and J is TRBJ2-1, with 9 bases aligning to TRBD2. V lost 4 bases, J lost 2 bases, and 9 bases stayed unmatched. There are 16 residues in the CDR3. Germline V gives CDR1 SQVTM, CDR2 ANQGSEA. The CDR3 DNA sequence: TGCAGCGTTGTCGGTGGCGGCGGGGGGGCCTACAATGAGCAGTTCTTC. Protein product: CSVVGGGGGAYNEQFF.

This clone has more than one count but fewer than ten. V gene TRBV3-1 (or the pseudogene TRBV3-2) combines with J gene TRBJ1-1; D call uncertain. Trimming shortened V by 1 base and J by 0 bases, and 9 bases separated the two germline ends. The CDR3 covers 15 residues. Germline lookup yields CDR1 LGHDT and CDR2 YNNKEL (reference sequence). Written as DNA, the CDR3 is TGTGCCAGCAGCCAAGGCTCAGTAATGAACACTGAAGCTTTCTTT. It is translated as CASSQGSVMNTEAFF.

The CDR3 protein is CASSRAVEGTEAFF. In DNA, the CDR3 is TGTGCCAGCAGTAGGGCAGTTGAGGGCACTGAAGCTTTCTTT. The chain joins TRBV25-1 to TRBJ1-1; no clear D gene. The germline CDR1 and CDR2 sequences are MGHDK and SYGVNS. Trimming removed 5 bases from V and 4 bases from J, with 14 bases in between. There are 14 residues in the CDR3.

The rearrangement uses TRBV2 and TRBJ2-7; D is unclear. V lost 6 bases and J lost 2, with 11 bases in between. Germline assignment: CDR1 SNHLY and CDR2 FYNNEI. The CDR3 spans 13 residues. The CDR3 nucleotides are TGTGCCAGCAGGAAAGACTCGGCCTACGAGCAGTACTTC. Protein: CASRKDSAYEQYF.

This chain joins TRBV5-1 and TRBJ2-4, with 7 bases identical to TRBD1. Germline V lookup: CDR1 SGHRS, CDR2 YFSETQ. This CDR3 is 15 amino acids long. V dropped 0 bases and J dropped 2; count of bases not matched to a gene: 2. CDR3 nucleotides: TGCGCCAGCAGCTTGGAACAGGGGACCAAAAACATTCAGTACTTC. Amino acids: CASSLEQGTKNIQYF.

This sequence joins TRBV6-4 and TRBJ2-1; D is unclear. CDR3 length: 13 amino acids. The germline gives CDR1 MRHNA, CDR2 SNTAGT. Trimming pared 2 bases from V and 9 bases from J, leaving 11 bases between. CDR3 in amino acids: CASSDPRSREQFF. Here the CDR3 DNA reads TGTGCCAGCAGTGACCCCAGGTCTCGTGAGCAGTTCTTC.

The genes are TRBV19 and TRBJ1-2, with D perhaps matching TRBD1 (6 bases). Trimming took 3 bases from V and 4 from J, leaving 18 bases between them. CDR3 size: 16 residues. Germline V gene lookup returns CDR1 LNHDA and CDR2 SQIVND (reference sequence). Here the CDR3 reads CASSMPRWTDTYGYTF. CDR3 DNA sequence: TGTGCCAGTAGTATGCCCCGGTGGACAGATACCTATGGCTACACCTTC.

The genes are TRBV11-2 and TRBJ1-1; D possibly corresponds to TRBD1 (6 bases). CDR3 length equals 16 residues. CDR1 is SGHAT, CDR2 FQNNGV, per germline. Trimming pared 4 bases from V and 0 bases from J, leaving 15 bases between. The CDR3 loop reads CASSSTPGAMNTEAFF. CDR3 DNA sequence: TGTGCCAGCAGCTCCACTCCAGGGGCGATGAACACTGAAGCTTTCTTT.

CDR3 nucleotide sequence: TGTGCCAGCAGCCCCATGACAGGGGACACCGGGGAGCTGTTTTTT. Its protein product is CASSPMTGDTGELFF. The chain employs TRBV7-9 and TRBJ2-2, with 8 bases aligning to TRBD1. The CDR3 extends over 15 amino acids. The germline gives CDR1 SEHNR, CDR2 FQNEAQ (reference sequence). V lost 5 bases, J lost 3 bases, and 5 bases stayed unmatched.

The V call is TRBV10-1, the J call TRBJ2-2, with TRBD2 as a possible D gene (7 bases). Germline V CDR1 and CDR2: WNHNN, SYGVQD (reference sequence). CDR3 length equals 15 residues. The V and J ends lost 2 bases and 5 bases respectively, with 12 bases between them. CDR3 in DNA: TGCGCCAGCAGTGAGAACAGGGAGGGAACCGGGGAGCTGTTTTTT. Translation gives CASSENREGTGELFF.

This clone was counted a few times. CDR3 loop: CASGRTNTGELFF. The CDR3 bases are TGTGCCAGCGGCAGGACGAACACCGGGGAGCTGTTTTTT. The rearrangement links TRBV7-2 to TRBJ2-2; D not resolved. V was shortened by 8 bases and J by 0 bases, with 7 bases between the two germline ends. From germline, CDR1 is SGHTA and CDR2 FQGNSA. The CDR3 extends over 13 amino acids.

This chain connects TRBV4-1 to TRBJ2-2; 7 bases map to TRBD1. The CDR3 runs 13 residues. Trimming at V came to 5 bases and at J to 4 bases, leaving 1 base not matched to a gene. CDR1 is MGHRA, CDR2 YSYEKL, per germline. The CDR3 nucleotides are TGCGCCAGCAGCTACAGGGGCACCGGGGAGCTGTTTTTT. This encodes CASSYRGTGELFF.

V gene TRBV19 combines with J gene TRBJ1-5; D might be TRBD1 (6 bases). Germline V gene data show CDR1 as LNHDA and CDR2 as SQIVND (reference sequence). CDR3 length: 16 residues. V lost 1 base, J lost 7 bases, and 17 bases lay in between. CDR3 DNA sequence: TGTGCCAGTAGTATAGGACGACAGGTCCTAGTGCAGCCCCAGCATTTT. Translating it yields CASSIGRQVLVQPQHF.

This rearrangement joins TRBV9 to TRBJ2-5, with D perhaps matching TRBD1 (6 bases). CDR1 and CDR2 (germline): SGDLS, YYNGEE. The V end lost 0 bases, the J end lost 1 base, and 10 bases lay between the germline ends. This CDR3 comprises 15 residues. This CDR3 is CASSVAGTTQETQYF. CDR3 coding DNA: TGTGCCAGCAGCGTAGCTGGGACAACCCAAGAGACCCAGTACTTC.

CDR3 in amino acids: CASSPAGDHEQYF. The CDR3 nucleotides read TGTGCCAGCAGCCCCGCGGGAGACCACGAGCAGTACTTC. V and J are TRBV11-2 and TRBJ2-7, with 7 bases identical to TRBD2. The CDR3 length is 13 residues. Germline assignment: CDR1 SGHAT and CDR2 FQNNGV. J was trimmed by 5 bases and V by 5 bases; bases with no gene match: 6.

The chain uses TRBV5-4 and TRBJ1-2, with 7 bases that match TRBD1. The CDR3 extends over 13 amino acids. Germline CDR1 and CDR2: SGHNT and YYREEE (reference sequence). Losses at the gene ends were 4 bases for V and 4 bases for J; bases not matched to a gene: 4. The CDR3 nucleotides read TGTGCCAGCAGCCTGGGGACAGTCTATGGCTACACCTTC. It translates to CASSLGTVYGYTF.

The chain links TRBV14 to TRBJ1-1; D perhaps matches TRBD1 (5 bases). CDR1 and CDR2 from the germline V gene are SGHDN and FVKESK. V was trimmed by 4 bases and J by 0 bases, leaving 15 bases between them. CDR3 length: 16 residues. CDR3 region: CASSPDSPGMNTEAFF. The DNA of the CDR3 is TGTGCCAGCAGCCCCGATTCGCCAGGGATGAACACTGAAGCTTTCTTT.

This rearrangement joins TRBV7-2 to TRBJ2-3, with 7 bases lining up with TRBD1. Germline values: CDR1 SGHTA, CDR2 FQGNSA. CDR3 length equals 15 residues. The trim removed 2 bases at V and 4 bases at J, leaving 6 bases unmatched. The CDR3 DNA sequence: TGTGCCAGCAGCTTACGAGACAGGGTGGCAGATACGCAGTATTTT. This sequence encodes CASSLRDRVADTQYF.

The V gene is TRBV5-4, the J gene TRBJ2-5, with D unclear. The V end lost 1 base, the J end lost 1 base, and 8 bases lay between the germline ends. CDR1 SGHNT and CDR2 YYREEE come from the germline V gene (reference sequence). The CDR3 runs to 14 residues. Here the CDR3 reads CASSLPSTQETQYF. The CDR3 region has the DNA TGTGCCAGCAGCTTGCCGTCTACCCAAGAGACCCAGTACTTC.

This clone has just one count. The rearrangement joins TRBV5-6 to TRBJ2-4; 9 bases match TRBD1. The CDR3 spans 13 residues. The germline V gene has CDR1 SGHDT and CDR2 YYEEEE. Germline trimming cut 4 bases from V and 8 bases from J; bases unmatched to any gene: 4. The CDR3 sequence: CASSLWTGDIQYF. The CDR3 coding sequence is TGTGCCAGCAGCCTGTGGACAGGGGACATTCAGTACTTC.